This TCR beta chain was captured in a study of Ad26.COV2.S vaccination and SARS-CoV-2 variants. Treatment given: 19 received Ad26.COV2.S at low or high dose, single or two shots; about 5 received placebo; per-sample allocation not given. The investigators took samples on day 63 after the first vaccine or placebo injection. Adults aged 18-55 years in Boston included the donor. Data came from immunoSEQ multiplex PCR; TCRdb stores just in-frame clones and leaves some out. The data hold 360,000 or so clones, with about 89% observed a single time. Sequenced material: peripheral blood, taken in a trial of Ad26.COV2.S vaccine versus placebo. The origin of this receptor is a person between 18 and 59 years old who received the Ad26.COV2.S COVID-19 vaccine or a placebo.

The CDR3 protein is CASSVESFYEQYF. CDR3 DNA sequence: TGTGCCAGCAGTGTGGAGTCGTTTTACGAGCAGTACTTC. The chain has TRBV2 and TRBJ2-7, with D unclear. V was trimmed by 4 bases and J by 4 bases, leaving 11 bases between them. Germline-derived CDR1 and CDR2 are SNHLY and FYNNEI. The length of the CDR3 is 13 residues. The full variable domain, its missing parts supplied by reference TRBV2 and TRBJ2-7, is EPEVTQTPSHQVTQMGQEVILRCVPISNHLYFYWYRQILGQKVEFLVSFYNNEISEKSEIFDDQFSVERPDGSNFTLKIRSTKLEDSAMYFCASSVESFYEQYFGPGTRLTVT.